This entry features one TCR beta chain sequence. Antigen specificity is unknown. Amplification of TCR beta used genomic DNA extracted from peripheral blood. The germline CDR1 and CDR2 sequences are MNHEY and SVGAGI. The V segment lost 7 bases and the J segment 2 bases; nucleotides outside the gene matches: 13. There are 17 residues in the CDR3. This sample was included in a study of T cell repertoires in aging, cancer and after chemotherapy. TRB rearrangements spanning V, D and J were amplified using mixed TRB-A/B primers. MiXCR was run by TCRdb on the multiplex PCR reads, yielding one entry per CDR3 protein. The data show fewer than 2,000 distinct CDR3 sequences, with 45% to 60% seen just once and over 80% held by the top ten. General study findings and limits: Rebound thymic output was suggested by rising median generation probability during chemotherapy in each cancer cohort.

The sequencing input was blood. This chain links TRBV6-5 with TRBJ2-1; 8 bases agree with TRBD2. The receptor's source is a human donor with a blood cancer. CDR3 DNA: TGTGCCAGCAATCCGCGGGAGGCTACCACCACCTACAATGAGCAGTTCTTC. Residues: CASNPREATTTYNEQFF.